This is a list of T cell receptor beta chains from one sample in a study of blood T cell repertoires in COVID-19. Using immunoSEQ multiplex PCR, the repertoire was profiled, and TCRdb retains in-frame clones only, with some absent. The sample carries roughly 280,000 clones, about 88% recorded once. The sequencing sample was made of peripheral blood. These receptors all stem from a woman under 40 with COVID-19, enrolled during active disease. Both conserved end residues are part of each CDR3. A D gene is named only where the DNA matches it firmly. Not all rows give a size; the values are once, few, many and, for expanded clones, a class.

TRBJ2-7	TRBD2	TRBV9	NA	CASSSSSGIAYEQYF	TGTGCCAGCAGCTCCTCTAGCGGCATTGCCTACGAGCAGTACTTC
TRBJ2-5	NA	TRBV2	NA	CASTLGRGQETQYF	TGTGCCAGCACCCTAGGACGGGGGCAAGAGACCCAGTACTTC
TRBJ2-3	NA	TRBV6-5	once	CASSYGGSTDTQYF	TGTGCCAGCAGTTACGGCGGGTCCACAGATACGCAGTATTTT
TRBJ2-1	NA	TRBV24-1	NA	CATSDLTSNEQFF	TGTGCCACCAGTGATTTGACGAGCAATGAGCAGTTCTTC
TRBJ2-1	NA	TRBV5-1	NA	CASSLPGSSYNEQFF	TGCGCCAGCAGCTTGCCCGGGAGCTCCTACAATGAGCAGTTCTTC
TRBJ1-1	TRBD1	TRBV28	NA	CASSLFRGQGARTEAFF	TGTGCCAGCAGTTTATTTAGGGGACAGGGGGCGCGTACTGAAGCTTTCTTT
TRBJ2-3	NA	TRBV19	NA	CASSPPEPTDTQYF	TGTGCCAGTAGTCCCCCGGAGCCTACAGATACGCAGTATTTT
TRBJ2-3	TRBD1	TRBV5-1	NA	CASSLGDRGSTDTQYF	TGCGCCAGCAGCTTGGGTGACAGGGGAAGCACAGATACGCAGTATTTT
TRBJ2-1	TRBD2	TRBV28	NA	CASSPPLWTSGVLNEQFF	TGTGCCAGCAGTCCCCCCCTCTGGACTAGCGGGGTCCTCAATGAGCAGTTCTTC
TRBJ2-7	TRBD1	TRBV25-1	NA	CASSAGTGGIEQYF	TGTGCCAGCAGTGCTGGGACAGGGGGTATCGAGCAGTACTTC
TRBJ2-5	NA	TRBV5-5	NA	CASRAEETQYF	TGTGCCAGCAGGGCAGAAGAGACCCAGTACTTC
TRBJ1-5	NA	TRBV19	NA	CASSVRGRGSTGQPQHF	TGTGCCAGTAGTGTCCGGGGGAGGGGCTCGACAGGTCAGCCCCAGCATTTT
TRBJ2-3	TRBD2	TRBV5-1	NA	CASSLARLAGGTDTQYF	TGCGCCAGCAGCTTGGCCAGGCTAGCGGGGGGCACAGATACGCAGTATTTT
TRBJ1-5	NA	TRBV28	NA	CASSWAGLNQPQHF	TGTGCCAGCAGTTGGGCCGGACTGAATCAGCCCCAGCATTTT
TRBJ2-3	NA	TRBV6-1	once	CASSEDHVILVDTQYF	TGTGCCAGCAGTGAAGATCACGTTATTTTAGTCGATACGCAGTATTTT
TRBJ2-3	TRBD2	TRBV5-6	NA	CASSLGLAGVADTQYF	TGTGCCAGCAGCTTGGGTCTAGCGGGAGTCGCAGATACGCAGTATTTT
TRBJ2-7	TRBD2	TRBV6-5	NA	CASRVSGRSSYEQYF	TGTGCCAGCAGGGTTAGCGGGAGGAGCTCCTACGAGCAGTACTTC
TRBJ1-6	TRBD1	TRBV10-3	NA	CAIRGTGDSPLHF	TGTGCCATCAGAGGGACAGGGGATTCACCCCTCCACTTT
TRBJ2-3	NA	TRBV4-3	once	CASSQDYRTYSTDTQYF	TGCGCCAGCAGCCAAGATTACCGGACATATAGCACAGATACGCAGTATTTT
TRBJ2-7	TRBD2	TRBV10-3	once	CAISEGTSGSYEQYF	TGTGCCATCAGTGAGGGGACTAGCGGAAGCTACGAGCAGTACTTC
TRBJ2-1	TRBD1	TRBV5-1	once	CASSLGTGATTEQFF	TGCGCCAGCAGCTTGGGGACAGGGGCGACTACTGAGCAGTTCTTC
TRBJ2-1	TRBD1	TRBV7-7	NA	CASSLERTGLYEQFF	TGTGCTAGCAGCTTAGAACGGACAGGGTTGTATGAGCAGTTCTTC
TRBJ2-2	TRBD2	TRBV7-8	NA	CASSLGRAGGPTGELFF	TGTGCCAGCAGCTTGGGGAGAGCGGGAGGGCCCACCGGGGAGCTGTTTTTT
TRBJ2-6	TRBD2	TRBV3-1/TRBV3-2	few	CASSQDGGAGANVLTF	TGTGCCAGCAGCCAAGATGGGGGGGCTGGGGCCAACGTCCTGACTTTC
TRBJ2-7	NA	TRBV28	NA	CASSFQLGGKYEQYF	TGTGCCAGCAGTTTTCAGCTAGGGGGTAAATACGAGCAGTACTTC
TRBJ1-1	TRBD1	TRBV7-2	NA	CASSLQGLAFF	TGTGCCAGCAGTTTACAGGGGTTAGCTTTCTTT
TRBJ2-5	TRBD2	TRBV11-2	NA	CASSQGTSGRLETQYF	TGTGCCAGCAGCCAGGGGACTAGCGGGAGGTTGGAGACCCAGTACTTC
TRBJ2-1	NA	TRBV6-1	NA	CASTDTGEYNEQFF	TGTGCCAGCACCGACACGGGGGAATACAATGAGCAGTTCTTC
TRBJ2-7	TRBD1	TRBV20-1	NA	CRTGEAYEQYF	TGCAGGACAGGGGAAGCCTACGAGCAGTACTTC
TRBJ2-7	NA	TRBV30	NA	CAWTKSPHEQYF	TGTGCCTGGACTAAAAGTCCCCACGAGCAGTACTTC
TRBJ1-1	TRBD1	TRBV29-1	NA	CSVEKGTGTEAFF	TGCAGCGTCGAGAAGGGGACAGGGACTGAAGCTTTCTTT
TRBJ2-1	NA	TRBV11-2	NA	CASSLKSNEQFF	TGTGCCAGCAGCCTCAAGAGCAATGAGCAGTTCTTC
TRBJ1-6	NA	TRBV5-8	NA	CASSFRGSPLHF	TGTGCCAGCAGCTTCCGGGGTTCACCCCTCCACTTT
TRBJ2-1	TRBD2	TRBV18	NA	CASSPLPSGSSYNEQFF	TGTGCCAGCTCACCACTTCCTAGCGGGAGCTCCTACAATGAGCAGTTCTTC
TRBJ2-5	TRBD2	TRBV5-1	few	CASSLGLAGGQETQYF	TGCGCCAGCAGCTTGGGACTAGCGGGAGGGCAAGAGACCCAGTACTTC
TRBJ1-3	NA	TRBV10-3	NA	CAISDRTGNTIYF	TGTGCCATCAGCGACAGAACTGGAAACACCATATATTTT
TRBJ1-1	TRBD1	TRBV19	NA	CASTLTGEEAFF	TGTGCCAGTACCCTCACAGGGGAAGAAGCTTTCTTT
TRBJ1-2	NA	TRBV11-2	NA	CASSLERVNYGYTF	TGTGCCAGCAGCTTGGAGAGGGTTAACTATGGCTACACCTTC
TRBJ2-7	NA	TRBV24-1	NA	CATSDHTRDKGGYEQYF	TGTGCCACCAGTGACCACACACGGGACAAGGGTGGCTACGAGCAGTACTTC
TRBJ1-1	TRBD1	TRBV5-1	NA	CASRAGQLNTEAFF	TGCGCCAGCCGCGCGGGACAGTTGAACACTGAAGCTTTCTTT
TRBJ2-3	NA	TRBV6-5	NA	CASSYSRHGGPDTQYF	TGTGCCAGCAGTTACTCACGCCACGGCGGGCCAGATACGCAGTATTTT
TRBJ2-5	TRBD2	TRBV29-1	once	CSVEDYLTSGRETQYF	TGCAGCGTTGAAGATTATCTGACTAGCGGGAGGGAGACCCAGTACTTC
TRBJ1-4	NA	TRBV30	NA	CAWSVAGNEKLFF	TGTGCCTGGTCTGTTGCGGGAAATGAAAAACTGTTTTTT
TRBJ1-3	NA	TRBV28	once	CASTRGTGNTIYF	TGTGCCTCCACCAGGGGAACTGGAAACACCATATATTTT
TRBJ1-1	NA	TRBV27	NA	CASREGSNTEAFF	TGTGCCAGCAGAGAGGGTTCCAACACTGAAGCTTTCTTT
TRBJ2-7	NA	TRBV15	NA	CATSRRDGPYEQYF	TGTGCCACCAGCAGGCGGGACGGACCCTACGAGCAGTACTTC
TRBJ1-2	NA	TRBV5-6	once	CASSVQGGAVYGYTF	TGTGCCAGCAGCGTACAGGGAGGGGCGGTCTATGGCTACACCTTC
TRBJ2-2	NA	TRBV6-1	NA	CASSEQTGSTGELFF	TGTGCCAGCAGTGAACAAACGGGGAGCACCGGGGAGCTGTTTTTT
TRBJ1-6	NA	TRBV6-5	once	CASTRQGSNSPLHF	TGTGCCAGCACCAGGCAGGGCTCGAATTCACCCCTCCACTTT
TRBJ1-4	NA	TRBV28	NA	CASSSPSRAPGEKLFF	TGTGCCAGCTCTAGCCCAAGCCGGGCCCCGGGGGAAAAACTGTTTTTT
TRBJ1-3	NA	TRBV11-2	NA	CASSLDPAVSGNTIYF	TGTGCCAGCAGCTTAGATCCGGCGGTCTCTGGAAACACCATATATTTT
TRBJ2-1	NA	TRBV18	NA	CASSPRVASLLYNEQFF	TGTGCCAGCTCACCCCGAGTAGCTTCCCTTCTCTACAATGAGCAGTTCTTC